These 22 T cell receptor beta chains originate from one sample sequenced in a study of blood T cell repertoires in COVID-19. Method: immunoSEQ multiplex PCR; TCRdb's copy keeps in-frame clones and lacks some. The table records 60,000 to 65,000 clones, roughly 82% of them present only once. The material sequenced was peripheral blood. The receptors were sampled from a human donor in a cohort sampled during active COVID-19.

This chain joins TRBV24-1 and TRBJ2-1, with D possibly TRBD2 on 5 matching bases. This CDR3 has 13 residues. The germline V and J ends were trimmed by 3 bases and 12 bases, with 14 bases remaining between them. CDR1 is KGHDR, CDR2 SFDVKD, per germline. The CDR3 DNA follows: TGTGCCACCAGTGATGCTGGACTCCGAGGGCAGTTCTTC. Amino acids: CATSDAGLRGQFF.

The rearrangement uses TRBV5-4 and TRBJ2-3; a weak D match, TRBD1 (7 bases). The CDR3 contains 14 residues. V dropped 3 bases and J dropped 6 bases, with 14 bases sitting between them. The germline V gene encodes CDR1 SGHNT and CDR2 YYREEE (reference sequence). Here the CDR3 DNA reads TGTGCCAGCAGCTCCCAGGGGGGCAGGGATACGCAGTATTTT. Translated: CASSSQGGRDTQYF.

This clone appeared a single time. CDR3 residues: CASSQDGPAGGGNQPQHF. The CDR3 DNA reads as TGCGCCAGCAGCCAAGATGGCCCGGCGGGGGGGGGAAATCAGCCCCAGCATTTT. The chain uses TRBV4-3 and TRBJ1-5; TRBD1 might be the D (5 bases). V dropped 0 bases and J dropped 4 bases, with 19 bases sitting between them. The CDR3 totals 18 residues. Germline V gene lookup returns CDR1 LGHNA and CDR2 YSLEER.

J is TRBJ1-1 and V is TRBV5-6, with no clear D. With 1 base removed from V and 1 base from J, the gap between germline ends came to 14 bases. The CDR3 is 16 amino acids. Germline V gives CDR1 SGHDT, CDR2 YYEEEE. CDR3 nucleotides: TGTGCCAGCAGCTTGCCCGAGGGTTATGGGAACACTGAAGCTTTCTTT. Residues: CASSLPEGYGNTEAFF.

This clone was counted only a few times. The chain recombines TRBV6-5 with TRBJ2-7; 9 bases fit TRBD1. The CDR3 consists of 16 residues. Germline V lookup: CDR1 MNHEY, CDR2 SVGAGI. Trimming removed 1 base from V and 1 base from J; junction bases left unmatched: 5. The CDR3 spells CASSYWPGQGSYEQYF. For the CDR3, the DNA is TGTGCCAGCAGTTACTGGCCGGGACAGGGTTCCTACGAGCAGTACTTC.

V and J are TRBV4-3 and TRBJ1-1; D possibly corresponds to TRBD1 (6 bases). Germline assignment: CDR1 LGHNA and CDR2 YSLEER. The CDR3 runs to 12 residues. Deletions cut 2 bases from V and 10 bases from J, with 11 bases between. The chain's CDR3 is CASSQPGEVAFF. The CDR3 DNA is TGCGCCAGCAGCCAACCAGGGGAAGTAGCTTTCTTT.

The sample holds many counts of this clone. This sequence joins TRBV5-1 and TRBJ2-5; 7 positions match TRBD1. The CDR3 contains 15 residues. With V trimmed by 2 bases and J by 2 bases, 6 bases remained unmatched. Germline V lookup: CDR1 SGHRS, CDR2 YFSETQ. CDR3 amino acids: CASSFGTAPQETQYF. CDR3 bases: TGCGCCAGCAGCTTTGGGACAGCTCCTCAAGAGACCCAGTACTTC.

This clone was found many times. The genes are TRBV5-1 and TRBJ1-1; a possible D gene is TRBD1 (5 bases). Germline lookup yields CDR1 SGHRS and CDR2 YFSETQ. V dropped 0 bases and J dropped 6 bases, with 15 bases sitting between them. This CDR3 is built from 15 residues. The CDR3 coding sequence is TGCGCCAGCAGCTTGGATGTCGGGGGGTTGCCTGAAGCTTTCTTT. This sequence encodes CASSLDVGGLPEAFF.

The gene calls are TRBV20-1 and TRBJ1-2; D uncertain. CDR1 is DFQATT and CDR2 is SNEGSKA in the germline V gene (reference sequence). Trimming shortened V by 3 bases and J by 6 bases, and 11 bases separated the two germline ends. The CDR3 is 12 amino acids. Written as DNA, the CDR3 is TGCAGTGCTAGTATCCGGGAAGATGGCTACACCTTC. Its translation: CSASIREDGYTF.

The chain couples TRBV27 to TRBJ2-5, with D perhaps TRBD2 (7 bases). The CDR3 length is 15 residues. Per germline, CDR1 MNHEY and CDR2 SMNVEV (reference sequence). V was shortened by 4 bases and J by 1 base, with 13 bases between the two germline ends. CDR3 sequence: CASSWGGRVQETQYF. The DNA of the CDR3 is TGTGCCAGCAGTTGGGGGGGCCGGGTCCAAGAGACCCAGTACTTC.

The chain carries TRBV27 and TRBJ2-7; 7 nucleotides align to TRBD1. The CDR3 length is 13 residues. Looked up from germline, CDR1 is MNHEY and CDR2 is SMNVEV (reference sequence). V dropped 5 bases and J dropped 3; count of bases not matched to a gene: 4. The chain's CDR3 is CASSSTGVYEQYF. The CDR3 bases are TGTGCCAGCAGTAGTACAGGGGTCTACGAGCAGTACTTC.

The rearrangement joins TRBV3-1 (or the pseudogene TRBV3-2) to TRBJ2-2; perhaps TRBD1 as D (6 bases). The V end was cut by 8 bases, the J end by 0 bases, with 10 bases between. CDR1 is LGHDT, CDR2 YNNKEL, per germline (reference sequence). The CDR3 totals 14 residues. The CDR3 loop reads CASQTGSNTGELFF. In DNA, the CDR3 is TGTGCCAGCCAGACAGGTTCGAACACCGGGGAGCTGTTTTTT.

The genes are TRBV5-5 and TRBJ1-2, with TRBD1 matching 7 bases. Germline trimming cut 2 bases from V and 3 bases from J; bases unmatched to any gene: 4. The CDR3 has 14 amino acids. From germline, CDR1 is SGHKS and CDR2 YYEKEE (reference sequence). The CDR3 reads CASSFYQGDYGYTF. As DNA, the CDR3 is TGTGCCAGCAGCTTCTATCAGGGGGACTATGGCTACACCTTC.

Here the CDR3 reads CASSPRAGANQETQYF. CDR3 nucleotides: TGTGCCAGCTCACCACGGGCAGGGGCTAACCAAGAGACCCAGTACTTC. The chain employs TRBV18 and TRBJ2-5; perhaps TRBD1 as D (6 bases). The CDR3 contains 16 residues. The ends were cut back, 1 base at V and 0 bases at J, with 12 bases in the middle. Germline lookup yields CDR1 KGHSH and CDR2 LQKENI.

The chain links TRBV18 to TRBJ2-7; tentative D call: TRBD2 (7 bases). V gave up 3 bases and J gave up 7 bases, with 10 bases separating them. The germline V gene has CDR1 KGHSH and CDR2 LQKENI. This CDR3 has 12 residues. The DNA for the CDR3 is TGTGCCAGCTCACCGGGGGGGCATGAGCAGTACTTC. Its protein product is CASSPGGHEQYF.

The chain has TRBV5-5 and TRBJ2-3; possibly TRBD2 for D (6 bases). CDR1 and CDR2 (germline): SGHKS, YYEKEE (reference sequence). V lost 4 bases and J 6 bases, leaving 18 bases between the germline ends. The CDR3 length is 15 residues. CDR3 in amino acids: CASSLILAVRDTQYF. For the CDR3, the DNA is TGTGCCAGCAGCCTCATCTTAGCGGTCCGGGATACGCAGTATTTT. The complete variable domain, with remaining parts taken from reference TRBV5-5 and TRBJ2-3, reads DAGVTQSPTHLIKTRGQQVTLRCSPISGHKSVSWYQQVLGQGPQFIFQYYEKEERGRGNFPDRFSARQFPNYSSELNVNALLLGDSALYLCASSLILAVRDTQYFGPGTRLTVL.

About this clone itself: The sample carries other DNA sequences with the same CDR3. The CDR3 loop is CAWSQGASNQPQHF. The CDR3 DNA reads TGTGCCTGGAGTCAGGGGGCCTCAAATCAGCCCCAGCATTTT. The J gene is TRBJ1-5, the V gene TRBV30; the match to TRBD1 covers 8 bases. CDR1 GTSNPN and CDR2 SVGIG come from the germline V gene (reference sequence). Trimming took 2 bases from V and 4 from J; bases not matched to a gene: 4. The CDR3 is made up of 14 amino acids.

The chain is built from TRBV13 and TRBJ2-7, with 14 bases aligning to TRBD2. The ends lost 5 bases at V and 6 bases at J; junction bases unmatched: 3. The CDR3 contains 14 residues. Germline CDR1 reads PRHDT; CDR2 reads FYEKMQ (reference sequence). CDR3 protein: CASSMGLAGAEQYF. CDR3 coding DNA: TGTGCCAGCAGCATGGGACTAGCGGGGGCCGAGCAGTACTTC.

This CDR3 reads CASSSSSGGVYEQYF. In DNA, the CDR3 is TGTGCCAGCAGCTCCTCTAGCGGGGGGGTCTACGAGCAGTACTTC. This sequence joins TRBV7-2 and TRBJ2-7; 12 positions match TRBD2. The germline V gene encodes CDR1 SGHTA and CDR2 FQGNSA. The CDR3 totals 15 residues. V lost 4 bases and J lost 3; bases outside the gene matches: 4.

CDR3 sequence: CASSMDRGHYGYTF. Here the CDR3 DNA reads TGTGCCAGTAGTATGGACAGGGGGCACTATGGCTACACCTTC. The chain employs TRBV19 and TRBJ1-2; the match to TRBD1 covers 11 bases. Per the germline V gene, CDR1 is LNHDA and CDR2 is SQIVND (reference sequence). J gave up 3 bases and V 3 bases, and 0 bases lay outside the gene matches. This CDR3 has 14 amino acids.

This clone was seen once. The chain carries TRBV18 and TRBJ2-1, with 9 positions matching TRBD1. Germline V lookup: CDR1 KGHSH, CDR2 LQKENI. The CDR3 loop spans 15 amino acids. The V segment lost 5 bases and the J segment 7 bases; nucleotides outside the gene matches: 9. The CDR3 DNA follows: TGTGCCAGCTCAGGCGACAGGGGGGGCTATAATGAGCAGTTCTTC. Protein product: CASSGDRGGYNEQFF.

The chain joins TRBV7-3 to TRBJ2-3; D ambiguous. This CDR3 has 13 residues. The germline V and J ends were trimmed by 5 bases and 3 bases, with 9 bases remaining between them. In germline, CDR1 is SGHTA, CDR2 FQGTGA. The CDR3 DNA follows: TGTGCCAGCAGCCCCCCCGGGACAGATACGCAGTATTTT. It encodes CASSPPGTDTQYF.